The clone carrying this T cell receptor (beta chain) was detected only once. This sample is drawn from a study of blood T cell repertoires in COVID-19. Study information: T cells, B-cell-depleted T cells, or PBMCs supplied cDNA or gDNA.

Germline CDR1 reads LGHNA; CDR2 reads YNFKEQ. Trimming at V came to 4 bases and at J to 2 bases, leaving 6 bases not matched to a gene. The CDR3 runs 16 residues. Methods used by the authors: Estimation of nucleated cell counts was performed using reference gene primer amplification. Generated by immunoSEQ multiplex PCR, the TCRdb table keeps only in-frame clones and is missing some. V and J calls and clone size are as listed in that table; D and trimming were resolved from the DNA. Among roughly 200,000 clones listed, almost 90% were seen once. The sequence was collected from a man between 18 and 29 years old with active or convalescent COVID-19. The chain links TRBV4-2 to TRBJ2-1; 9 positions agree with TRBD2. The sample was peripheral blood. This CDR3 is CASSPGSGRAYNEQFF. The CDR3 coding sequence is TGTGCCAGCAGCCCGGGTAGCGGGAGAGCCTACAATGAGCAGTTCTTC.